The 30 T cell receptor beta chains below were found in one sample sequenced in a study of blood T cell repertoires in COVID-19. Clones were read by immunoSEQ multiplex PCR, and TCRdb kept only the in-frame ones, dropping some. The profile covers around 200,000 clones, with 80% appearing a single time and 7% to 8.5% taken by the ten largest. The material sequenced was PBMCs or T cells enriched from blood (not recorded which). The receptors were gathered from a woman in her thirties or forties with acute COVID-19.

This chain links TRBV18 with TRBJ2-5; D remains ambiguous. Germline CDR1 is KGHSH and CDR2 is LQKENI. The CDR3 runs to 15 residues. The V and J ends lost 9 bases and 2 bases respectively, with 19 bases between them. CDR3 bases: TGTGCCAGTTCTACTTCCGGGTCCCTGCAAGAGACCCAGTACTTC. It is translated as CASSTSGSLQETQYF.

The chain is built from TRBV28 and TRBJ2-3, with 8 bases identical to TRBD1. The V and J ends lost 6 bases and 0 bases, in that order; junction bases with no gene match: 14. Germline CDR1 is MDHEN and CDR2 is SYDVKM. CDR3 length equals 18 residues. The CDR3 DNA sequence: TGTGCCAGCAGACCAGACAGGGGCGTCCTAAAGAGCACAGATACGCAGTATTTT. Translating it yields CASRPDRGVLKSTDTQYF.

This rearrangement joins TRBV7-8 to TRBJ2-6, with D maybe TRBD1 (6 bases). The CDR3 runs 16 residues. V gave up 4 bases and J gave up 4 bases, with 14 bases separating them. Germline V CDR1 and CDR2: SGHVS, FQNEAQ. CDR3 sequence (DNA): TGTGCCAGCAGCTCTCCAACAGGGTTCGGGGCCAACGTCCTGACTTTC. This sequence encodes CASSSPTGFGANVLTF.

This rearrangement joins TRBV5-4 to TRBJ1-1; 8 bases fit TRBD1. CDR3 length equals 18 residues. The germline V gene encodes CDR1 SGHNT and CDR2 YYREEE (reference sequence). The V segment lost 3 bases and the J segment 0 bases; nucleotides outside the gene matches: 13. This CDR3 is CASSSGQGRSPMNTEAFF. The CDR3, as DNA: TGTGCCAGCAGCTCAGGACAGGGCAGAAGTCCTATGAACACTGAAGCTTTCTTT.

This rearrangement joins TRBV4-1 to TRBJ2-1; 7 nucleotides match TRBD1. The CDR3 totals 17 residues. With 2 bases clipped from V and 4 bases from J, the junction kept 11 bases outside the gene matches. Per germline, CDR1 MGHRA and CDR2 YSYEKL. DNA of the CDR3: TGCGCCAGCAGCCAACTAGGGGGCCCTACCGGTTACAATGAGCAGTTCTTC. Its translation: CASSQLGGPTGYNEQFF.

The chain uses TRBV5-4 and TRBJ1-4; the match to TRBD1 covers 7 bases. V was clipped by 5 bases and J by 4 bases; unmatched bases: 8. This CDR3 spans 15 amino acids. Germline V gene sequence: CDR1 SGHNT, CDR2 YYREEE (reference sequence). CDR3 in amino acids: CASRAWGQNNEKLFF. DNA for the CDR3: TGTGCCAGCAGGGCATGGGGACAGAATAATGAAAAACTGTTTTTT.

The V gene is TRBV20-1, the J gene TRBJ1-1; 8 bases line up with TRBD1. The CDR3 is 13 residues long. In germline, CDR1 is DFQATT, CDR2 SNEGSKA (reference sequence). After removal of 3 bases from V and 5 bases from J, the junction contained 5 bases not matched to a gene. The CDR3, as DNA: TGCAGTGCTAGTGCAGGGGGCAGTACTGAAGCTTTCTTT. Its protein product is CSASAGGSTEAFF.

This sequence joins TRBV11-1 and TRBJ2-6; D is uncertain. The CDR3 runs to 17 residues. V was pared by 0 bases and J by 0 bases, with 9 bases between. From germline, CDR1 is SGHAT and CDR2 FQDESV (reference sequence). The CDR3 DNA is TGTGCCAGCAGCTTAGCGCTTTGGAGCTCTGGGGCCAACGTCCTGACTTTC. The encoded protein is CASSLALWSSGANVLTF.

Only a few counts were recorded for this clone. CDR3 in amino acids: CASTTMNYGYTF. For the CDR3, the DNA is TGTGCCAGCACGACTATGAACTATGGCTACACCTTC. The chain couples TRBV28 to TRBJ1-2; D unclear. This CDR3 is built from 12 residues. Germline CDR1 and CDR2: MDHEN and SYDVKM. Trimming took off 7 bases at V and 2 bases at J, with 8 bases between the two ends.

The chain links TRBV18 to TRBJ1-5, with TRBD1 matching 9 bases. The germline CDR1 and CDR2 sequences are KGHSH and LQKENI. The CDR3 runs 15 residues. V shed 4 bases and J 6 bases; nucleotides not matched to a gene: 7. DNA of the CDR3: TGTGCCAGCTCACTTCTACAGGGGGCATCTCAGCCCCAGCATTTT. As protein: CASSLLQGASQPQHF.

The chain uses TRBV9 and TRBJ1-1; D unclear. The CDR3 extends over 14 amino acids. The germline V gene encodes CDR1 SGDLS and CDR2 YYNGEE. Trimming took off 2 bases at V and 6 bases at J, with 14 bases between the two ends. The DNA for the CDR3 is TGTGCCAGCAGCGTTGGCTCCCCCCCAGCTGAAGCTTTCTTT. Amino acid sequence: CASSVGSPPAEAFF.

This sequence joins TRBV7-2 and TRBJ1-5; TRBD1 matches at 9 bases. CDR1 and CDR2 (germline): SGHTA, FQGNSA. This CDR3 region has 17 residues. The ends lost 0 bases at V and 5 bases at J; junction bases unmatched: 8. In DNA form, the CDR3 reads TGTGCCAGCAGCTTAGCTAACTTAAGACAGGGGGATCAGCCCCAGCATTTT. Translated, it gives CASSLANLRQGDQPQHF.

The chain couples TRBV5-1 to TRBJ1-2; TRBD1 matches at 8 bases. Unmatched junction bases numbered 6, after V lost 1 base and J lost 4 bases. Germline CDR1 reads SGHRS; CDR2 reads YFSETQ. The CDR3 extends over 15 amino acids. As DNA, the CDR3 is TGCGCCAGCAGCTTGCAGGGGGCAGTCAGCTATGGCTACACCTTC. Protein: CASSLQGAVSYGYTF. Using reference TRBV5-1 and TRBJ1-2 for the parts outside the CDR3, the full variable domain is KAGVTQTPRYLIKTRGQQVTLSCSPISGHRSVSWYQQTPGQGLQFLFEYFSETQRNKGNFPGRFSGRQFSNSRSEMNVSTLELGDSALYLCASSLQGAVSYGYTFGSGTRLTVV.

This sequence joins TRBV3-1 (or the pseudogene TRBV3-2) and TRBJ1-1, with D possibly matching TRBD1 (5 bases). Per germline, CDR1 LGHDT and CDR2 YNNKEL (reference sequence). V dropped 7 bases and J dropped 0 bases, with 15 bases sitting between them. The CDR3 extends over 15 amino acids. The CDR3: CASTSRQDMNTEAFF. As DNA, the CDR3 is TGTGCCAGCACCTCAAGGCAGGACATGAACACTGAAGCTTTCTTT.

The chain has TRBV5-4 and TRBJ1-1, with D possibly TRBD1 on 5 matching bases. CDR3 length: 16 residues. V dropped 0 bases and J dropped 2 bases, with 14 bases sitting between them. Per germline, CDR1 SGHNT and CDR2 YYREEE (reference sequence). CDR3 residues: CASSLVRQGLNTEAFF. The CDR3, as DNA: TGTGCCAGCAGCTTGGTCCGGCAGGGATTAAACACTGAAGCTTTCTTT.

This clone was seen a single time. The rearrangement uses TRBV2 and TRBJ1-2; a possible D gene is TRBD1 (6 bases). The V end was cut by 6 bases, the J end by 4 bases, with 15 bases between. The germline gives CDR1 SNHLY, CDR2 FYNNEI. CDR3 length equals 14 residues. For the CDR3, the DNA is TGTGCCAGCAGCGCAATAGGACAGCGCTATGGCTACACCTTC. Protein product: CASSAIGQRYGYTF. Looking up the rest from reference TRBV2 and TRBJ1-2 gives the full variable domain: EPEVTQTPSHQVTQMGQEVILRCVPISNHLYFYWYRQILGQKVEFLVSFYNNEISEKSEIFDDQFSVERPDGSNFTLKIRSTKLEDSAMYFCASSAIGQRYGYTFGSGTRLTVV.

The CDR3 region has the DNA TGTGCCTGGAGGGCAGGGGAGAACTATGGCTACACCTTC. This codes for CAWRAGENYGYTF. The chain has TRBV30 and TRBJ1-2; a possible D gene is TRBD1 (6 bases). The V and J ends lost 3 bases and 2 bases respectively, with 10 bases between them. Per the germline V gene, CDR1 is GTSNPN and CDR2 is SVGIG (reference sequence). CDR3 length equals 13 residues.

In its sample, this clone was seen once. The chain recombines TRBV24-1 with TRBJ2-1; 10 bases agree with TRBD1. The CDR3 is 15 amino acids. V trimming: 5 bases; J trimming: 4 bases; junction bases outside the gene matches: 4. Germline CDR1 KGHDR, CDR2 SFDVKD. The CDR3: CATSGWDRGYNEQFF. In DNA, the CDR3 is TGTGCCACCAGTGGCTGGGACAGGGGATACAATGAGCAGTTCTTC.

The rearrangement uses TRBV9 and TRBJ2-1; 7 bases line up with TRBD2. V was clipped by 0 bases and J by 3 bases; unmatched bases: 3. The CDR3 is made up of 15 amino acids. Germline CDR1 and CDR2: SGDLS and YYNGEE. The CDR3 DNA is TGTGCCAGCAGCGTAGACCGGGGGGTCTACAATGAGCAGTTCTTC. This translates into CASSVDRGVYNEQFF.

The chain employs TRBV30 and TRBJ1-1, with D possibly TRBD1 on 5 matching bases. The CDR3 consists of 11 residues. Per germline, CDR1 GTSNPN and CDR2 SVGIG (reference sequence). Trimming stripped 3 bases from V and 9 bases from J, with 11 bases between. The CDR3 nucleotides are TGTGCCTGGAGGGGACTTGAGAAAGCTTTCTTT. Its translation is CAWRGLEKAFF.

The chain carries TRBV9 and TRBJ2-7, with 13 bases matching TRBD2. V gave up 3 bases and J gave up 5 bases; unmatched junction bases: 5. The CDR3 contains 15 residues. From germline, CDR1 is SGDLS and CDR2 YYNGEE. CDR3 nucleotides: TGTGCCAGCAGCGAAACTAGCGGGGGGGCCGACGAGCAGTACTTC. Amino acids: CASSETSGGADEQYF.

The genes are TRBV2 and TRBJ1-5, with D hard to call. There are 14 residues in the CDR3. CDR1 SNHLY and CDR2 FYNNEI come from the germline V gene. V was cut by 3 bases and J by 5 bases, with 11 bases left in between. The CDR3 loop is CASSDDTEDQPQHF. The CDR3 nucleotides read TGTGCCAGCAGTGACGACACAGAAGATCAGCCCCAGCATTTT.

The chain links TRBV30 to TRBJ2-3, with TRBD2 identical over 8 bases. In germline, CDR1 is GTSNPN, CDR2 SVGIG (reference sequence). CDR3 length: 14 residues. Unmatched junction bases numbered 2, after V lost 3 bases and J lost 0 bases. CDR3 sequence (DNA): TGTGCCTGGAGCGGGAGGGTTAGCACAGATACGCAGTATTTT. Its protein is CAWSGRVSTDTQYF.

This sequence joins TRBV9 and TRBJ2-2, with D perhaps matching TRBD2 (6 bases). The CDR3 is made up of 16 amino acids. From germline, CDR1 is SGDLS and CDR2 YYNGEE. The V and J ends lost 2 bases and 4 bases respectively, with 15 bases between them. The chain's CDR3 is CASSVRSHGGTGELFF. In nucleotides, the CDR3 is TGTGCCAGCAGCGTCCGCAGCCACGGGGGCACCGGGGAGCTGTTTTTT.

The chain is built from TRBV6-5 and TRBJ1-6; tentative D call: TRBD1 (6 bases). In germline, CDR1 is MNHEY, CDR2 SVGAGI. The CDR3 is made up of 13 amino acids. Trimming removed 6 bases from V and 9 bases from J, with 12 bases in between. The CDR3 DNA follows: TGTGCCAGCAGAGTACAGGGTAGTTCACCCCTCCACTTT. Amino acids: CASRVQGSSPLHF.

V gene TRBV12-3 or TRBV12-4 combines with J gene TRBJ2-3; D is possibly TRBD2 (5 bases). V was cut by 8 bases and J by 5 bases, with 11 bases left in between. CDR3 length: 12 residues. CDR3 region: CASGPGIDTQYF. The CDR3 region has the DNA TGTGCCAGCGGTCCGGGGATAGATACGCAGTATTTT.

V gene TRBV20-1 combines with J gene TRBJ2-5; 8 nucleotides agree with TRBD1. V shed 3 bases and J 3 bases; nucleotides not matched to a gene: 6. The CDR3 has 14 residues. Germline V CDR1 and CDR2: DFQATT, SNEGSKA (reference sequence). The CDR3 reads CSASSWTGKETQYF. The CDR3 DNA sequence: TGCAGTGCTAGTTCTTGGACAGGGAAAGAGACCCAGTACTTC.

The chain links TRBV28 to TRBJ1-2, with a weak D call TRBD1 (5 bases). This CDR3 contains 14 residues. Germline lookup yields CDR1 MDHEN and CDR2 SYDVKM. The V end lost 2 bases, the J end lost 8 bases, and 15 bases lay between the germline ends. CDR3 loop: CASSLTQDLGGYTF. CDR3 nucleotide sequence: TGTGCCAGCAGTTTAACACAGGATCTCGGCGGCTACACCTTC.

The chain uses TRBV5-4 and TRBJ2-1; perhaps TRBD2 as D (6 bases). There are 13 residues in the CDR3. Trimming took off 7 bases at V and 8 bases at J, with 16 bases between the two ends. Germline V CDR1 and CDR2: SGHNT, YYREEE (reference sequence). This chain's CDR3 is CASSLPPGDEQFF. CDR3 DNA sequence: TGTGCCAGCTCCCTCCCCCCGGGGGATGAGCAGTTCTTC.

The chain has TRBV19 and TRBJ2-1; 9 bases map to TRBD2. After removal of 7 bases from V and 1 base from J, the junction contained 8 bases not matched to a gene. Germline CDR1 is LNHDA and CDR2 is SQIVND (reference sequence). The CDR3 runs to 16 residues. DNA of the CDR3: TGTGCCAGTATGCGCCCCAGCGGGGGGTCCTACAATGAGCAGTTCTTC. Amino acids: CASMRPSGGSYNEQFF. The whole variable domain, remainder taken from reference TRBV19 and TRBJ2-1, is DGGITQSPKYLFRKEGQNVTLSCEQNLNHDAMYWYRQDPGQGLRLIYYSQIVNDFQKGDIAEGYSVSREKKESFPLTVTSAQKNPTAFYLCASMRPSGGSYNEQFFGPGTRLTVL.